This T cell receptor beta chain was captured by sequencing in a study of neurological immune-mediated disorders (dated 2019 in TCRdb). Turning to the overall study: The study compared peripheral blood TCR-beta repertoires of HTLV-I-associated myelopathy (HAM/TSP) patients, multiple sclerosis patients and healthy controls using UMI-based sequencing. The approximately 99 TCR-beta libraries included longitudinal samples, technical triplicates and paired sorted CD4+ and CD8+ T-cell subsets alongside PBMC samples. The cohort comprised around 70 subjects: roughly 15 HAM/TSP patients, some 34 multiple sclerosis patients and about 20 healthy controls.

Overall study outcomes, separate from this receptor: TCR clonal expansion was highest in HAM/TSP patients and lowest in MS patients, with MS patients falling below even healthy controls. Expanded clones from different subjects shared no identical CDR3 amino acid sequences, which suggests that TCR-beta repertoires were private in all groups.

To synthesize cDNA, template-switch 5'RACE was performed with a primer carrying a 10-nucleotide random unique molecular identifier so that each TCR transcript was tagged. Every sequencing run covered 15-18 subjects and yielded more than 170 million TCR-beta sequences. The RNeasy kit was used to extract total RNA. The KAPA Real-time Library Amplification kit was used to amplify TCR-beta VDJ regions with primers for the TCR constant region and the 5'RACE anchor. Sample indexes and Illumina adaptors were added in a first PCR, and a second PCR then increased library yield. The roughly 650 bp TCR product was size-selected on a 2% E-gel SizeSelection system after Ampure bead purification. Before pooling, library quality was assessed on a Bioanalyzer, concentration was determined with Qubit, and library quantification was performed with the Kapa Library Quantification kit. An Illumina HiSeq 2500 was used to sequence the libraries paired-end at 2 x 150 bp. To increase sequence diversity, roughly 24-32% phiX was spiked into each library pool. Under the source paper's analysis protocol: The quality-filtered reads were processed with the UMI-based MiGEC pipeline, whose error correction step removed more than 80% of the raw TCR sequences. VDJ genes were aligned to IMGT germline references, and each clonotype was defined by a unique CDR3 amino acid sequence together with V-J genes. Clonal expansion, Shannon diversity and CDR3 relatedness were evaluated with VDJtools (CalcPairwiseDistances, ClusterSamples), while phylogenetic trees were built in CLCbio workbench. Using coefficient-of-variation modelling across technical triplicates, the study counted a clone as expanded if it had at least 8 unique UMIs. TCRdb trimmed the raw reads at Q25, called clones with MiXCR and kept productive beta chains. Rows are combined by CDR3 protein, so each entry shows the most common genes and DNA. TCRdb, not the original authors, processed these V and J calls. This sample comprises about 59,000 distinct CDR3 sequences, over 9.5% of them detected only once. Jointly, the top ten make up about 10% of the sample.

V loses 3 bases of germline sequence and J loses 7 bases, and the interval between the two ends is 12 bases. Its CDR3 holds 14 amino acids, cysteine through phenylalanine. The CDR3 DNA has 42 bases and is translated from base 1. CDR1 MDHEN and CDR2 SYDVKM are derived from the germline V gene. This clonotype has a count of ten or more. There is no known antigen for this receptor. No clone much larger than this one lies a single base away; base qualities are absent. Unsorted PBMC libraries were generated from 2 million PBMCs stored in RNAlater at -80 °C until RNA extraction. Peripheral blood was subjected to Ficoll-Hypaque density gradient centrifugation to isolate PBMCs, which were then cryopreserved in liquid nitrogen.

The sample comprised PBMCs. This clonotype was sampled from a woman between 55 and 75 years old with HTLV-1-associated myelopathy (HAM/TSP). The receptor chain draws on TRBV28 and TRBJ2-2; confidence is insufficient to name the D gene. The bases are TGTGCCAGCAGTTTCCTCCTAGTAGTCGGGGAGCTGTTTTTT. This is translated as CASSFLLVVGELFF. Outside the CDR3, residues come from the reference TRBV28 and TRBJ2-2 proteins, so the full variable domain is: DVKVTQSSRYLVKRTGEKVFLECVQDMDHENMFWYRQDPGLGLRLIYFSYDVKMKEKGDIPEGYSVSREKKERFSLILESASTNQTSMYLCASSFLLVVGELFFGEGSRLTVL.